Listed here are 10 T cell receptor beta chains from one sample, sequenced in a study of cytotoxic CD8 clonotypes in ibrutinib-treated CLL. Data came from immunoSEQ multiplex PCR; TCRdb stores just in-frame clones and leaves some out. This repertoire shows approximately 210,000 clones, around 70% found once; its top ten account for roughly an eighth. The sequencing used PBMCs, collected after 24 months of ibrutinib treatment. The receptor source for this set is a human donor with chronic lymphocytic leukemia.

This clone has more than one count but fewer than ten. The rearrangement uses TRBV7-2 and TRBJ1-4; tentative D call: TRBD1 (5 bases). Trimming took 0 bases from V and 5 from J, leaving 7 bases between them. The germline V gene encodes CDR1 SGHTA and CDR2 FQGNSA. The CDR3 sequence is 14 residues long. CDR3 residues: CASSLARENEKLFF. The DNA of the CDR3 is TGTGCCAGCAGCTTAGCCAGGGAAAATGAAAAACTGTTTTTT.

This rearrangement joins TRBV9 to TRBJ2-3, with unresolved D. Trimming removed 0 bases at V and 2 bases at J, with 10 bases between. The germline CDR1 and CDR2 sequences are SGDLS and YYNGEE. The CDR3 has 15 amino acids. The CDR3 here is CASSVAISFTDTQYF. The DNA of the CDR3 is TGTGCCAGCAGCGTAGCGATCAGTTTCACAGATACGCAGTATTTT.

The chain recombines TRBV19 with TRBJ2-7; no clear D. CDR3 size: 13 residues. CDR1 and CDR2 from the germline V gene are LNHDA and SQIVND (reference sequence). Trimming left V 5 bases short and J 3 bases short, with 11 bases between. CDR3 nucleotide sequence: TGTGCCAGTAGTGTCCAGTTGAACTACGAGCAGTACTTC. Translated, it gives CASSVQLNYEQYF.

The chain combines TRBV9 with TRBJ2-1, with 8 bases lining up with TRBD2. The CDR3 spans 18 residues. Trimming took 0 bases from V and 7 from J; bases not matched to a gene: 15. Germline CDR1 reads SGDLS; CDR2 reads YYNGEE. The CDR3 reads CASSVGLYLAGGGNEQFF. The CDR3 bases are TGTGCCAGCAGCGTAGGTTTATATTTGGCGGGAGGAGGTAATGAGCAGTTCTTC. Together with reference TRBV9 and TRBJ2-1, the CDR3 gives the full variable domain: DSGVTQTPKHLITATGQRVTLRCSPRSGDLSVYWYQQSLDQGLQFLIQYYNGEERAKGNILERFSAQQFPDLHSELNLSSLELGDSALYFCASSVGLYLAGGGNEQFFGPGTRLTVL.

The chain is built from TRBV25-1 and TRBJ2-1; D unclear. V lost 8 bases, J lost 4 bases, and 6 bases lay in between. This CDR3 is 11 amino acids long. The V gene's germline CDR1 is MGHDK and CDR2 SYGVNS. CDR3 sequence: CASQTYNEQFF. Written as DNA, the CDR3 is TGTGCCAGCCAGACGTACAATGAGCAGTTCTTC.

The CDR3 region is CASSQESQGGQPQHF. The CDR3 DNA reads as TGTGCCAGCAGCCAAGAGTCGCAGGGAGGTCAGCCCCAGCATTTT. The J gene is TRBJ1-5, the V gene TRBV4-2, with a possible D match to TRBD1 (5 bases). In germline, CDR1 is LGHNA, CDR2 YNFKEQ. The CDR3 runs to 15 residues. Deletions cut 0 bases from V and 6 bases from J, with 12 bases between.

This clone has just a few counts. The chain combines TRBV25-1 with TRBJ1-5; D uncertain. Germline CDR1 and CDR2: MGHDK and SYGVNS. The V and J ends lost 4 bases and 3 bases respectively, with 10 bases between them. The CDR3 is 14 amino acids. Here the CDR3 reads CASSAAQANQPQHF. CDR3 nucleotides: TGTGCCAGCAGTGCAGCTCAGGCCAATCAGCCCCAGCATTTT.

The CDR3 region has the DNA TGTGCCAGCAGTAGGGACGCCACTCAAGAGACCCAGTACTTC. The encoded protein is CASSRDATQETQYF. The chain employs TRBV25-1 and TRBJ2-5; either TRBD1 or TRBD2 may fit D (5 bases each). V lost 5 bases and J 2 bases, leaving 12 bases between the germline ends. The germline V gene has CDR1 MGHDK and CDR2 SYGVNS. CDR3 length: 14 residues.

This clone was seen a handful of times. The chain uses TRBV18 and TRBJ2-5; D uncertain. This CDR3 comprises 14 residues. With 0 bases removed from V and 2 bases from J, the gap between germline ends came to 7 bases. The germline CDR1 and CDR2 sequences are KGHSH and LQKENI. In DNA form, the CDR3 reads TGTGCCAGCTCACCACCATCAGTACAAGAGACCCAGTACTTC. Translated: CASSPPSVQETQYF.

Here the CDR3 reads CASRLGQGPTEAFF. CDR3 bases: TGTGCCAGCAGACTCGGACAGGGGCCCACTGAAGCTTTCTTT. The chain recombines TRBV27 with TRBJ1-1, with 9 positions matching TRBD1. V trimming: 6 bases; J trimming: 4 bases; junction bases outside the gene matches: 6. Germline V lookup: CDR1 MNHEY, CDR2 SMNVEV (reference sequence). CDR3 length equals 14 residues.